The present entry profiles one T cell receptor (beta chain) with its context. Produced via immunoSEQ multiplex PCR; TCRdb's table is partial and in-frame only. The sample contains about 110,000 clones, about nine tenths of which appear only once. This sample is drawn from a study of CD4+ T cells in melanoma. Germline assignment: CDR1 SEHNR and CDR2 FQNEAQ (reference sequence). Germline trimming cut 5 bases from V and 3 bases from J; bases unmatched to any gene: 5. There are 15 residues in the CDR3. The sequencing sample was made of peripheral blood. This TCR derives from a human donor with melanoma. The rearrangement links TRBV7-9 to TRBJ1-1; TRBD1 agrees at 11 bases. The CDR3 here is CASSPGTGGDTEAFF. DNA for the CDR3: TGTGCCAGCAGCCCTGGGACAGGGGGGGACACTGAAGCTTTCTTT.